The present entry profiles one T cell receptor (beta chain) with its context. Source study methods: Estimation of nucleated cell counts was performed using reference gene primer amplification. Assay used: immunoSEQ multiplex PCR; TCRdb lists only in-frame clones, some missing. Clonal size and the V and J genes are those of that table, whereas D and trimming came from the DNA. The sample carries more than 80,000 clones, roughly 90% recorded once. The data originate from a study of blood T cell repertoires in COVID-19. This CDR3 comprises 18 residues. Germline CDR1 reads MNHEY; CDR2 reads SMNVEV (reference sequence). Trimming stripped 2 bases from V and 0 bases from J, with 17 bases between.

The specimen was peripheral blood. The chain links TRBV27 to TRBJ2-1; a possible D gene is TRBD2 (7 bases). The source is a human donor with active COVID-19. The donor label of this sample is uncertain. In nucleotides, the CDR3 is TGTGCCAGCAGTTTAATTTGGGGGGGCGACGCCTCCTACAATGAGCAGTTCTTC. Protein sequence: CASSLIWGGDASYNEQFF.